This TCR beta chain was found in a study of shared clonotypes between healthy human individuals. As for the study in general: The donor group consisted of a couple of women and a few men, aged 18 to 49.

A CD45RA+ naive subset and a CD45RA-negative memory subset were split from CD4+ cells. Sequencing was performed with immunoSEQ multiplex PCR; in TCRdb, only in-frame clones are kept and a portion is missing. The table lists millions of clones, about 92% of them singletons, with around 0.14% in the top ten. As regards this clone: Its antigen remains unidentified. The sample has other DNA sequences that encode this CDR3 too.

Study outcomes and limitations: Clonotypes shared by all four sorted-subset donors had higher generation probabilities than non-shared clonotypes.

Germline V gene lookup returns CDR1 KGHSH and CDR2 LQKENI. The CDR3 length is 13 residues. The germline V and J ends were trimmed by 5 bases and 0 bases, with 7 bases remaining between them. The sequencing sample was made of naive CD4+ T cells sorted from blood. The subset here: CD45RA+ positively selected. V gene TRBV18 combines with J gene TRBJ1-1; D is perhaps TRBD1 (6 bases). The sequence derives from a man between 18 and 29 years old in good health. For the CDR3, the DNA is TGTGCCAGCTCATCAGGGGTGAACACTGAAGCTTTCTTT. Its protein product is CASSSGVNTEAFF.